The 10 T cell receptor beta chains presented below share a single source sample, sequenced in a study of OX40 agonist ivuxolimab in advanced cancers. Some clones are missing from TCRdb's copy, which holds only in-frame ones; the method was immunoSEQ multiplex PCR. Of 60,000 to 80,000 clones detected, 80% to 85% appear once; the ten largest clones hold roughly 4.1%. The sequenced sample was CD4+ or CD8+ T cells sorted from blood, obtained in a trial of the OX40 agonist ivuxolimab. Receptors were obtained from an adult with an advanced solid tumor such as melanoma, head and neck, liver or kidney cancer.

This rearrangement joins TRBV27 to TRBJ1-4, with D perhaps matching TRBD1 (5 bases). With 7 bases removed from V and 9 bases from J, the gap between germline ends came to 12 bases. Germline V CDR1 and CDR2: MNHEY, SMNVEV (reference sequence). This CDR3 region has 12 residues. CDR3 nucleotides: TGTGCCAGCACCGCCCCGGGGCAAAAACTGTTTTTT. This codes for CASTAPGQKLFF.

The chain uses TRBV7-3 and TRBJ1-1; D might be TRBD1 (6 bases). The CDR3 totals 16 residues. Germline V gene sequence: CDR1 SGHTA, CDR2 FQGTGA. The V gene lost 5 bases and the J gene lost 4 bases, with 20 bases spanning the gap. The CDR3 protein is CASSPFRLGGGTEAFF. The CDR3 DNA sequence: TGTGCCAGCAGCCCTTTCCGCTTGGGAGGGGGCACTGAAGCTTTCTTT.

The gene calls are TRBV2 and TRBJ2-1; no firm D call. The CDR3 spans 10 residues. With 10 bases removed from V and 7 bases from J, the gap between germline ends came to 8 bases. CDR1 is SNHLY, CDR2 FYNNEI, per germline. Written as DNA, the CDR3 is TGTGCCACGGCAAAGAATGAGCAGTTCTTC. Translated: CATAKNEQFF.

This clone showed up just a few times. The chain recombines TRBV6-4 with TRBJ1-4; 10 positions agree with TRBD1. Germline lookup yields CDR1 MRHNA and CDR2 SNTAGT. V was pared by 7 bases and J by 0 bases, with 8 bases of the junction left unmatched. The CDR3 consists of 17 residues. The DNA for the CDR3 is TGTGCCAGCAACCCGGGACAGGGGATTGCAACTAATGAAAAACTGTTTTTT. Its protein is CASNPGQGIATNEKLFF.

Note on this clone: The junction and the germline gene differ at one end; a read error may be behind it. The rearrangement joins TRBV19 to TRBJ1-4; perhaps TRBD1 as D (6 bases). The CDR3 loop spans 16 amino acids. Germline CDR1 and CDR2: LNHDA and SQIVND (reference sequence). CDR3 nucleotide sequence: TGTGCCAGTAGTGTAGACAGGAGATCAACTAATGAAAAACTGTTTTTT. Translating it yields CASSVDRRSTNEKLFF.

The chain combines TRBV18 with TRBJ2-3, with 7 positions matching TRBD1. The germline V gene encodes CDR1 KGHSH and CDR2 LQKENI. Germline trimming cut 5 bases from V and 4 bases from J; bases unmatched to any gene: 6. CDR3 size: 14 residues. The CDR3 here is CASSNPGQSDTQYF. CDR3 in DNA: TGTGCCAGCTCAAATCCGGGACAGTCAGATACGCAGTATTTT.

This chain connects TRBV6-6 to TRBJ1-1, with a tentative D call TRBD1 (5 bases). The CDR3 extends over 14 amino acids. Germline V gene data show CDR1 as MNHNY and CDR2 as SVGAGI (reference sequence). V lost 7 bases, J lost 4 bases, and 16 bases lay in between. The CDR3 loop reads CASTFSGTVTEAFF. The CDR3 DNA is TGTGCCAGCACCTTCTCTGGGACGGTCACTGAAGCTTTCTTT.

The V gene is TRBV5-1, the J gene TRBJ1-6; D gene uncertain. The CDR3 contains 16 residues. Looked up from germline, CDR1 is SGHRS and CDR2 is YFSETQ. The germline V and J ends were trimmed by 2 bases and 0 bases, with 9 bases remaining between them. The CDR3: CASSFGSSSYNSPLHF. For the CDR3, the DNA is TGCGCCAGCAGCTTCGGCTCCAGCTCCTATAATTCACCCCTCCACTTT.

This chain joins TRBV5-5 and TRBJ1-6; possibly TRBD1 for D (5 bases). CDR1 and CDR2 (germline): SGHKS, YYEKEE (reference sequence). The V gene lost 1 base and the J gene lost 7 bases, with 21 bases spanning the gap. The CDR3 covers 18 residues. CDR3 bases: TGTGCCAGCAGCTTGACATCGCCCAGGGAAGTGCCCAATTCACCCCTCCACTTT. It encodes CASSLTSPREVPNSPLHF.

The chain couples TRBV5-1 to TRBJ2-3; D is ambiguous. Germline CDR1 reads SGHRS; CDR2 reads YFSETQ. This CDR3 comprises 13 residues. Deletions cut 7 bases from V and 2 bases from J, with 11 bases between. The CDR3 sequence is CASGPFFTDTQYF. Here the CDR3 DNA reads TGCGCCAGCGGGCCTTTTTTCACAGATACGCAGTATTTT.